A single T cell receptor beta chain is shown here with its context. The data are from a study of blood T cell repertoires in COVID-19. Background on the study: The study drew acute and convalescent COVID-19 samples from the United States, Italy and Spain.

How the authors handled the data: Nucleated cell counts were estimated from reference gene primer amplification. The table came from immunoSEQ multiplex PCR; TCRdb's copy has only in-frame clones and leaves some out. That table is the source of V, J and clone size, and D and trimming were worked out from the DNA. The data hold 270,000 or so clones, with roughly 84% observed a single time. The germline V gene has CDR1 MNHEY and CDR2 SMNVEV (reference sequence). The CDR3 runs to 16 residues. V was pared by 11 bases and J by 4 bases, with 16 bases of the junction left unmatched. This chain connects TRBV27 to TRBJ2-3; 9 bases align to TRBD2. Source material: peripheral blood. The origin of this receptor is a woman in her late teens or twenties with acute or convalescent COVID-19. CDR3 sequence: CAARAGGGRAADTQYF. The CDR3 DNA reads TGTGCCGCCCGAGCCGGTGGCGGGAGGGCGGCAGATACGCAGTATTTT.